This TCR beta chain was identified during a study of T cell changes during pregnancy in multiple sclerosis. This CDR3 contains 15 residues. Germline loops: CDR1 SGHVS, CDR2 FQNEAQ. V lost 1 base, J lost 0 bases, and 9 bases lay in between. This table comes from immunoSEQ multiplex PCR, and its TCRdb copy is limited to in-frame clones, with some not included. The sample consists of roughly 57,000 clones, about nine tenths of them appearing once. V is TRBV7-8 and J is TRBJ1-1; D call uncertain. This sequence was found in a female donor with multiple sclerosis, enrolled in a pregnancy study. This specimen consisted of peripheral blood, obtained in the first trimester of pregnancy. The CDR3 region is CASSLGEYVNTEAFF. Written as DNA, the CDR3 is TGTGCCAGCAGCTTAGGGGAGTACGTGAACACTGAAGCTTTCTTT.